Below, 20 T cell receptor beta chains from the same sample are listed, as sequenced in a study of blood T cells in healthy people across ages. With a J-beta primer mix and a sample-barcoded 5' primer, a second PCR ran about 7 to 11 cycles. One entry per CDR3 protein, called by TCRdb with MiXCR from the 5' RACE reads. The sample lists some 1.6 million distinct CDR3 sequences; almost 35% were seen once. Sequenced sample: blood. Every receptor here comes from a woman aged 25 to 45 in good health.

The chain combines TRBV28 with TRBJ1-6, with TRBD1 as a possible D gene (6 bases). The germline V gene has CDR1 MDHEN and CDR2 SYDVKM. V lost 6 bases to trimming and J lost 4 bases, with 16 bases between them. CDR3 length: 16 residues. CDR3 bases: TGTGCCAGCAGAATGACAGGAGAACGTTATAATTCACCCCTCCACTTT. Translation: CASRMTGERYNSPLHF.

This clonotype came up a few times. This chain joins TRBV27 and TRBJ2-1; TRBD1 matches 10 bases. V gave up 5 bases and J gave up 1 base; unmatched junction bases: 5. Per germline, CDR1 MNHEY and CDR2 SMNVEV (reference sequence). This CDR3 has 16 residues. This CDR3 reads CASSTRTGGSYNEQFF. In DNA, the CDR3 is TGTGCCAGCAGTACTCGGACAGGGGGGTCCTACAATGAGCAGTTCTTC.

The V and J genes are TRBV3-1 and TRBJ2-1; a weak D match, TRBD2 (6 bases). Per germline, CDR1 LGHDT and CDR2 YNNKEL (reference sequence). The germline V and J ends were trimmed by 0 bases and 1 base, with 13 bases remaining between them. This CDR3 is built from 17 residues. CDR3 sequence: CASSQDVGGVSYNEQFF. The CDR3, as DNA: TGTGCCAGCAGCCAAGACGTCGGGGGAGTTTCCTACAATGAGCAGTTCTTC.

This chain joins TRBV30 and TRBJ2-3; 7 bases align to TRBD2. CDR1 is GTSNPN and CDR2 is SVGIG in the germline V gene (reference sequence). V lost 2 bases and J lost 8; bases outside the gene matches: 16. This CDR3 spans 16 amino acids. CDR3 amino acids: CAWSPIGLAAQGTQYF. CDR3 sequence (DNA): TGTGCCTGGAGTCCCATCGGGCTAGCGGCCCAGGGTACGCAGTATTTT.

The chain couples TRBV4-1 to TRBJ1-1, with D hard to call. CDR3 length: 12 amino acids. Trimming shortened V by 3 bases and J by 6 bases, and 8 bases separated the two germline ends. The germline CDR1 and CDR2 sequences are MGHRA and YSYEKL. The CDR3 nucleotides are TGCGCCAGCAGCCAGGGGTGGGCTGAAGCTTTCTTT. Protein: CASSQGWAEAFF.

The chain joins TRBV20-1 to TRBJ1-1; 10 bases line up with TRBD1. The CDR3 is made up of 16 amino acids. CDR1 is DFQATT and CDR2 is SNEGSKA in the germline V gene (reference sequence). Unmatched junction bases numbered 10, after V lost 1 base and J lost 5 bases. The CDR3 DNA sequence: TGCAGTGCTAGAGCGGGGACAGGGGCGCGGTGGACTGAAGCTTTCTTT. It specifies CSARAGTGARWTEAFF.

This clonotype was seen only a few times. One end of the junction is discordant with germline, which a read error may explain. This chain links TRBV20-1 with TRBJ2-3; a possible D gene is TRBD2 (5 bases). This CDR3 has 14 residues. Germline V gene sequence: CDR1 DFQATT, CDR2 SNEGSKA (reference sequence). CDR3 in DNA: TGCAGTGCTAGCGACATGCCTAGCACGGATACGCAGTATTTT. It specifies CSASDMPSTDTQYF.

The chain has TRBV28 and TRBJ2-1; TRBD2 agrees at 8 bases. The CDR3 totals 17 residues. Germline V lookup: CDR1 MDHEN, CDR2 SYDVKM. With V trimmed by 4 bases and J by 8 bases, 16 bases remained unmatched. The CDR3 spells CASSSWTSSARGDEQFF. CDR3 nucleotide sequence: TGTGCCAGCAGTTCGTGGACTAGCAGCGCACGGGGGGATGAGCAGTTCTTC.

The rearrangement uses TRBV7-2 and TRBJ2-7; 8 positions match TRBD2. This CDR3 spans 13 amino acids. Trimming took 6 bases from V and 4 from J; bases not matched to a gene: 5. Looked up from germline, CDR1 is SGHTA and CDR2 is FQGNSA. The CDR3 coding sequence is TGTGCCAGCAGTCTAGCGGGTGAATACGAGCAGTACTTC. Its translation: CASSLAGEYEQYF.

In this sample, this clonotype turned up many times. Here the CDR3 DNA reads TGTGCCAGCAGCCCCACTAGCGTTAATGAGCAGTTCTTC. Protein sequence: CASSPTSVNEQFF. The V gene is TRBV7-2, the J gene TRBJ2-1; 7 nucleotides match TRBD2. Germline-derived CDR1 and CDR2 are SGHTA and FQGNSA. The V segment lost 5 bases and the J segment 7 bases; nucleotides outside the gene matches: 5. This CDR3 spans 13 amino acids.

In its sample, this clonotype was seen a few times. This chain connects TRBV3-1 to TRBJ2-7; either TRBD1 or TRBD2 may supply D (5 bases each). The CDR3 is 14 residues long. Germline-derived CDR1 and CDR2 are LGHDT and YNNKEL (reference sequence). Trimming removed 1 base from V and 3 bases from J, with 10 bases in between. CDR3 amino acids: CASSQGGPHYEQYF. CDR3 bases: TGTGCCAGCAGCCAAGGGGGACCCCACTACGAGCAGTACTTC.

This clonotype was counted between two and nine times. The rearrangement joins TRBV12-5 to TRBJ2-1; D unresolved. The V gene's germline CDR1 is LGHNT and CDR2 FRNRAP. V was clipped by 6 bases and J by 13 bases, with 19 bases between them. The CDR3 is 13 amino acids. The CDR3 nucleotides are TGTGCTAGTGGCCGAACTTGGCCAAGGGAACAGTTCTTC. Its translation: CASGRTWPREQFF.

Regarding this clonotype: Relative to the germline gene, one junction end is altered; a read error may explain this. V gene TRBV3-1 combines with J gene TRBJ2-1; D remains ambiguous. The length of the CDR3 is 12 residues. The V gene's germline CDR1 is LGHDT and CDR2 YNNKEL (reference sequence). CDR3 loop: CACSQDAFEQFF. The CDR3 DNA is TGTGCCTGCAGCCAAGACGCGTTTGAGCAGTTCTTC.

The V call is TRBV3-1, the J call TRBJ2-1; TRBD2 aligns across 15 bases. This CDR3 is built from 19 residues. The V and J ends lost 0 bases and 5 bases, in that order; junction bases with no gene match: 8. The germline CDR1 and CDR2 sequences are LGHDT and YNNKEL (reference sequence). CDR3 DNA: TGTGCCAGCAGCCAAGATAGGACTAGCGGGAGGGCGGCGGACAATGAGCAGTTCTTC. Residues: CASSQDRTSGRAADNEQFF.

This clonotype was observed a few times. V usage is TRBV27 and J usage is TRBJ2-7; D is perhaps TRBD1 (5 bases). V was clipped by 5 bases and J by 3 bases, with 14 bases between them. The V gene's germline CDR1 is MNHEY and CDR2 SMNVEV (reference sequence). This CDR3 has 14 residues. The CDR3 nucleotides are TGTGCCAGCAGTCCGACTGCAGGGCACTACGAGCAGTACTTC. Protein: CASSPTAGHYEQYF.

The chain is built from TRBV9 and TRBJ2-1; D may be TRBD1 (6 bases). The CDR3 spans 11 residues. V shed 2 bases and J shed 12 bases, with 9 bases lying between them. Germline V gene lookup returns CDR1 SGDLS and CDR2 YYNGEE. The CDR3 protein is CASSVGDTQFF. CDR3 coding DNA: TGTGCCAGCAGCGTTGGGGACACGCAGTTCTTC.

The genes are TRBV14 and TRBJ2-7; D is perhaps TRBD2 (6 bases). The CDR3 runs to 16 residues. V was cut by 0 bases and J by 1 base, with 13 bases left in between. Looked up from germline, CDR1 is SGHDN and CDR2 is FVKESK. CDR3 amino acids: CASSQEVGLRSYEQYF. The CDR3 bases are TGTGCCAGCAGCCAAGAGGTGGGACTCCGTTCCTACGAGCAGTACTTC.

The chain carries TRBV25-1 and TRBJ2-3; 8 bases fit TRBD2. This CDR3 is built from 16 residues. V was clipped by 1 base and J by 8 bases; unmatched bases: 11. From germline, CDR1 is MGHDK and CDR2 SYGVNS. The CDR3 sequence is CASSESKRGKAGTQYF. The DNA for the CDR3 is TGTGCCAGCAGTGAATCGAAGCGGGGGAAGGCAGGTACGCAGTATTTT.

This sequence joins TRBV5-1 and TRBJ2-5; TRBD1 aligns across 8 bases. CDR3 length: 16 residues. From germline, CDR1 is SGHRS and CDR2 YFSETQ. Trimming took 0 bases from V and 4 from J; bases not matched to a gene: 8. The CDR3 protein is CASSLASDRDLETQYF. The CDR3 DNA reads as TGCGCCAGCAGCTTGGCCTCGGACAGGGATTTAGAGACCCAGTACTTC.

Here the CDR3 reads CASSQVSSQGGSYEQYF. The CDR3 DNA is TGCGCCAGCAGCCAAGTGTCGTCGCAGGGAGGAAGCTACGAGCAGTACTTC. V and J are TRBV4-1 and TRBJ2-7, with D possibly TRBD2 on 6 matching bases. The germline V gene has CDR1 MGHRA and CDR2 YSYEKL. This CDR3 has 17 residues. Trimming took off 1 base at V and 3 bases at J, with 19 bases between the two ends.